These T cell receptor beta chains were read from a single sample in a study of graft-versus-host responses after intestinal transplantation. Repertoires were generated with immunoSEQ multiplex PCR, while TCRdb's copy carries only in-frame clones and drops some. Of around 8,000 clones in the sample, 31% were seen once. The sample in question was alloreactive CD8+ T cells from a mixed lymphocyte reaction culture, obtained before intestinal transplant. These receptors came from a human patient who received an intestinal transplant. Both conserved end residues are part of each CDR3. Each record gives: D gene, clone size, V gene, J gene, CDR3 DNA, CDR3 protein. The D gene is left open where the match is weak. Not all rows give a size; the values are once, few, many and, for expanded clones, a class.

NA	few	TRBV5-1	TRBJ2-7	TGCGCCAGCAGCTTGGAGGGGGTGCTGGACGAGCAGTACTTC	CASSLEGVLDEQYF
TRBD2	few	TRBV4-1	TRBJ2-3	TGCGCCAGCAGTACTCGGGGGGTTGGAGATACGCAGTATTTT	CASSTRGVGDTQYF
TRBD1	NA	TRBV2	TRBJ2-6	TGTGCCAGCATTCTAGACAGGGGAGTGACCAACGTCCTGACTTTC	CASILDRGVTNVLTF
NA	NA	TRBV19	TRBJ1-5	TGTGCCAGTAGTAACCGAAGACAGTCCAGCAATCAGCCCCAGCATTTT	CASSNRRQSSNQPQHF
NA	NA	TRBV5-7	TRBJ2-3	TGTGCCAGCAGCTTGGCCAGAGCGGCGTACACAGATACGCAGTATTTT	CASSLARAAYTDTQYF
TRBD2	few	TRBV9	TRBJ2-1	TGTGCCAGCAGCCCCTACAGCGGGAGTGGCGATGAGCAGTTCTTC	CASSPYSGSGDEQFF
TRBD2	NA	TRBV9	TRBJ2-7	TGTGCCAGCAGCGTAGGGCTAGCGGGGGCCGCATACTACGAGCAGTACTTC	CASSVGLAGAAYYEQYF
NA	few	TRBV28	TRBJ2-7	TGTGCCAGCAGTCCCCCTCCGGGACACTACTACGAGCAGTACTTC	CASSPPPGHYYEQYF
TRBD1	few	TRBV27	TRBJ1-3	TGTGCCAGCAGTCCCGCGACAGGGTTCGGAAACACCATATATTTT	CASSPATGFGNTIYF
NA	medium-sized	TRBV7-9	TRBJ2-7	TGTGCCAGCAGCTCGAGGGACTCTCCCTACGAGCAGTACTTC	CASSSRDSPYEQYF
TRBD1	few	TRBV10-1	TRBJ2-3	TGCGCCAGCAGTGAAGGGACAGGGTTCGGCACAGATACGCAGTATTTT	CASSEGTGFGTDTQYF
NA	few	TRBV27	TRBJ1-1	TGTGCCAGCAGTTTAAAAATTTCGGACACTGAAGCTTTCTTT	CASSLKISDTEAFF
NA	NA	TRBV5-1	TRBJ1-3	TGCGCCAGCAGTCCTCGTATCGCGGCCAGCTCTGGAAACACCATATATTTT	CASSPRIAASSGNTIYF
NA	medium-sized	TRBV12-5	TRBJ2-7	TGTGCTAGTGGTTTGAGCTATCTCGAGCAGTACTTC	CASGLSYLEQYF
TRBD2	NA	TRBV7-2	TRBJ2-1	TGTGCCAGCAGCTCCCATAGCGGGAGAACCAATGAGCAGTTCTTC	CASSSHSGRTNEQFF
TRBD2	NA	TRBV7-6	TRBJ2-1	TGTGCCAGCAGCTTGTGGACTAGCGGATACTACAATGAGCAGTTCTTC	CASSLWTSGYYNEQFF
TRBD2	few	TRBV19	TRBJ2-3	TGTGCCAGTAGTATGCTGGCGGGAGGTTTAGATACGCAGTATTTT	CASSMLAGGLDTQYF
NA	NA	TRBV30	TRBJ1-1	TGTGCCTGGCAGGATATGAACACTGAAGCTTTCTTT	CAWQDMNTEAFF
TRBD2	NA	TRBV4-1	TRBJ2-7	TGCGCCAGCAGCCAAGATTTTAGCGGGCTAGCGGGAGTCTTGTACTTC	CASSQDFSGLAGVLYF
TRBD1	few	TRBV7-9	TRBJ1-2	TGTGCCAGCGCCCACGGGACAGGAATATATGGCTACACCTTC	CASAHGTGIYGYTF
TRBD1	NA	TRBV29-1	TRBJ2-1	TGCAGCGTCCCCGGGACAGGGATCAACAATGAGCAGTTCTTC	CSVPGTGINNEQFF
NA	NA	TRBV4-3	TRBJ2-2	TGCGCCAGCAGCTACTTCTTTACGAACACCGGGGAGCTGTTTTTT	CASSYFFTNTGELFF
TRBD1	NA	TRBV29-1	TRBJ1-5	TGCAGCGTGGGCACGACCCCAGGGGGCTGGCAGCCCCAGCATTTT	CSVGTTPGGWQPQHF
TRBD1	NA	TRBV6-4	TRBJ1-2	TGTGCCAGCAGTGACACGACAGGGGGCTATGGCTACACCTTC	CASSDTTGGYGYTF
NA	medium-sized	TRBV27	TRBJ1-6	TGTGCCAGCAGCCCCGTCGGGGGGAATTCACCCCTCCACTTT	CASSPVGGNSPLHF
NA	NA	TRBV10-3	TRBJ2-7	TGTGCCATCCGGACTGGCTCCTACGAGCAGTACTTC	CAIRTGSYEQYF
NA	medium-sized	TRBV4-2	TRBJ1-3	TGTGCCAGCAGCCAAGATTGGGAGGTTAGAAACACCATATATTTT	CASSQDWEVRNTIYF
TRBD2	few	TRBV4-3	TRBJ2-7	TGCGCCAGCAGCCAGCTAGCGGGGGGGCCTGGGTCCTACGAGCAGTACTTC	CASSQLAGGPGSYEQYF
TRBD1	NA	TRBV10-1	TRBJ1-2	TGCGCCACCCCGGACAGGCCACCCTATGGCTACACCTTC	CATPDRPPYGYTF
TRBD1	NA	TRBV5-4	TRBJ1-1	TGTGCCAGCAGCAAAGGACAGGGGAACACTGAAGCTTTCTTT	CASSKGQGNTEAFF
NA	few	TRBV4-2	TRBJ1-2	TGTGCCAGCAGCCTACGCGGATCAAACTATGGCTACACCTTC	CASSLRGSNYGYTF
NA	NA	TRBV4-1	TRBJ2-7	TGCGCCAGCAGCCAAGTTTCCGGTAGCTCCTACGAGCAGTACTTC	CASSQVSGSSYEQYF
NA	NA	TRBV20-1	TRBJ2-7	TGCAGTGCTACTAAACAGGGCGAGCAGTACTTC	CSATKQGEQYF
TRBD2	NA	TRBV5-6	TRBJ2-3	TGTGCCAGCAGCTCTTTCAGGACTAGCGGGAGTAGTTGGGCAGATACGCAGTATTTT	CASSSFRTSGSSWADTQYF
NA	few	TRBV6-1	TRBJ1-2	TGTGCCAGCAACAGGGCGGGCTATGGCTACACCTTC	CASNRAGYGYTF
NA	few	TRBV11-2	TRBJ2-7	TGTGCCAGCAGCTGGGGGGACCCTTACGAGCAGTACTTC	CASSWGDPYEQYF
NA	few	TRBV11-3	TRBJ2-5	TGTGCCAGCAGCGACTACCTCCAAGAGACCCAGTACTTC	CASSDYLQETQYF
TRBD2	few	TRBV5-1	TRBJ2-1	TGCGCCAGCAGCTTCGTTTCGGGAGGGCCGTCTGATGAGCAGTTCTTC	CASSFVSGGPSDEQFF
NA	medium-sized	TRBV5-5	TRBJ1-2	TGTGCCAGCAGCTTCGGACAAAGCAACTATGGCTACACCTTC	CASSFGQSNYGYTF
NA	few	TRBV10-3	TRBJ1-1	TGTGCCATCAGTGCCGTGTTACAGGGGAACACTGAAGCTTTCTTT	CAISAVLQGNTEAFF
TRBD2	NA	TRBV6-5	TRBJ2-7	TGTGCCAGCAGTTTGCTAGCGGGAGGTTCCTACGAGCAGTACTTC	CASSLLAGGSYEQYF
NA	NA	TRBV9	TRBJ2-7	TGTGCCAGCAGCGTAGGGACTGGAGCCTACGAGCAGTACTTC	CASSVGTGAYEQYF
NA	few	TRBV27	TRBJ1-5	TGTGCCAGCCAGGGAGCGGGCAGCTATCAGCCCCAGCATTTT	CASQGAGSYQPQHF
TRBD1	NA	TRBV19	TRBJ1-5	TGTGCCAGTAGTATGGGACAGGGGGCTTTTCAGCCCCAGCATTTT	CASSMGQGAFQPQHF
NA	NA	TRBV4-1	TRBJ2-7	TGCGCCAGCAGCCAAGAGACAGCGTATGGAAACTACGAGCAGTACTTC	CASSQETAYGNYEQYF
NA	NA	TRBV30	TRBJ2-1	TGTGCCTGGAGCGGGGTGGCGCAGTTCTTC	CAWSGVAQFF
TRBD1	NA	TRBV5-8	TRBJ2-1	TGTGCCAGCGGGACAGTCTACAATGAGCAGTTCTTC	CASGTVYNEQFF
TRBD1	few	TRBV25-1	TRBJ2-7	TGTGCCAGCCGCGGACAGGGTTACTACGAGCAGTACTTC	CASRGQGYYEQYF